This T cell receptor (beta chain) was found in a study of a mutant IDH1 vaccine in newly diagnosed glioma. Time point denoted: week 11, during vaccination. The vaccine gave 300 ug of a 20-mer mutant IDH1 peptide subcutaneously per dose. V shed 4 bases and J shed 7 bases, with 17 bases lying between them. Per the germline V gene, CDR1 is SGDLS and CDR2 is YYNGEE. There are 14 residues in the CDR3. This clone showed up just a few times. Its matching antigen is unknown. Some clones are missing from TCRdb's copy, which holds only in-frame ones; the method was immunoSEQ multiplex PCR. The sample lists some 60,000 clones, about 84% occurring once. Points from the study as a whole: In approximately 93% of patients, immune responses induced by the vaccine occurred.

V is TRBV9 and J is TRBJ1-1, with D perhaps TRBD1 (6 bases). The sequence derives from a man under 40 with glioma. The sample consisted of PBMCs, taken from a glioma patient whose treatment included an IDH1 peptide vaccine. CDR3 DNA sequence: TGTGCCAGCAGCCAAGGGGGGACGGTGGTTGAAGCTTTCTTT. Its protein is CASSQGGTVVEAFF.